A single sample is the source of the 5 T cell receptor beta chains below, sequenced in a study of T cell changes during pregnancy in multiple sclerosis. Libraries were prepared by immunoSEQ multiplex PCR; TCRdb keeps only in-frame clonotypes and omits some of them. The sample holds roughly 20,000 clones; about 87% are singletons and the top ten take 7%. The sequencing here drew on CD8+ T cells from peripheral blood mononuclear cells, taken in the third trimester of pregnancy. The source is a female donor in good health, enrolled as a control in a pregnancy study.

The chain couples TRBV6-1 to TRBJ2-7, with D possibly being TRBD1 (6 bases). This CDR3 has 15 residues. V was shortened by 6 bases and J by 2 bases, with 17 bases between the two germline ends. CDR1 is MNHNS and CDR2 is SASEGT in the germline V gene. The chain's CDR3 is CASSSRDNPPYEQYF. CDR3 nucleotide sequence: TGTGCCAGCAGCTCCCGGGACAACCCCCCCTACGAGCAGTACTTC.

The chain is built from TRBV6-6 and TRBJ2-3; possible D gene TRBD2, 5 bases. The CDR3 sequence is 15 residues long. Per the germline V gene, CDR1 is MNHNY and CDR2 is SVGAGI (reference sequence). V lost 6 bases and J lost 2, with 15 bases in between. CDR3 residues: CASSSKGAVTDTQYF. CDR3 coding DNA: TGTGCCAGCAGCTCCAAGGGAGCGGTCACAGATACGCAGTATTTT.

This clone was seen once. The chain combines TRBV19 with TRBJ2-1; TRBD2 might be the D (6 bases). V was pared by 1 base and J by 10 bases, with 8 bases between. The CDR3 extends over 12 amino acids. The V gene's germline CDR1 is LNHDA and CDR2 SQIVND (reference sequence). CDR3 amino acids: CASSIGREEQFF. The DNA of the CDR3 is TGTGCCAGTAGTATAGGACGGGAGGAGCAGTTCTTC.

The chain couples TRBV7-9 to TRBJ1-2, with D possibly being TRBD1 (6 bases). From germline, CDR1 is SEHNR and CDR2 FQNEAQ (reference sequence). The CDR3 spans 14 residues. Deletions cut 1 base from V and 4 bases from J, with 10 bases between. CDR3 amino acids: CASSLVGGPYGYTF. The CDR3 nucleotides are TGTGCCAGCAGCTTAGTTGGGGGCCCCTATGGCTACACCTTC.

The chain couples TRBV7-8 to TRBJ1-1, with no clear D. CDR3 length: 15 amino acids. The germline CDR1 and CDR2 sequences are SGHVS and FQNEAQ. V lost 1 base and J lost 4, with 13 bases in between. CDR3 protein: CASSLELLGSTEAFF. DNA of the CDR3: TGTGCCAGCAGCTTAGAGCTTCTAGGATCCACTGAAGCTTTCTTT.